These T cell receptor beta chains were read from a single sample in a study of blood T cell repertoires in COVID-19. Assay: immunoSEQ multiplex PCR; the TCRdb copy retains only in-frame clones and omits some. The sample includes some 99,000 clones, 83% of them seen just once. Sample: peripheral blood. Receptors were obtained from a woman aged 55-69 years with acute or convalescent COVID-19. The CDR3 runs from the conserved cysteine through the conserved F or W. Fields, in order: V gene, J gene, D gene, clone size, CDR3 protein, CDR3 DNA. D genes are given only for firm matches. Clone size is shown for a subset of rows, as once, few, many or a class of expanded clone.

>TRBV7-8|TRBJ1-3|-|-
CASSLIVGNTIYF
TGTGCCAGCAGCTTGATAGTTGGAAACACCATATATTTT
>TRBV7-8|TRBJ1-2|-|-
CASSSRRDNYGYTF
TGTGCCAGCAGCTCTAGGCGGGATAACTATGGCTACACCTTC
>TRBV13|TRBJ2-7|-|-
CASSYGRYEQYF
TGTGCCAGCAGCTATGGGAGGTACGAGCAGTACTTC
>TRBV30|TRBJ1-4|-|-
CAWSPGQSNEKLFF
TGTGCCTGGAGTCCCGGACAGAGTAATGAAAAACTGTTTTTT
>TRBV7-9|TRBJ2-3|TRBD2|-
CASSSRWGRLADTDTQYF
TGTGCCAGCAGCTCCCGATGGGGGAGACTAGCGGACACAGATACGCAGTATTTT
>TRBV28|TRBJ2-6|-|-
CAWRASGANVLTF
TGTGCCTGGAGAGCGTCTGGGGCCAACGTCCTGACTTTC
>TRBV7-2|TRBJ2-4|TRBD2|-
CASSPLGSGALAKNIQYF
TGTGCCAGCAGCCCCCTGGGTAGCGGGGCCTTAGCCAAAAACATTCAGTACTTC
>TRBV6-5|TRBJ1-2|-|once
CASRGGRSPFYGYTF
TGTGCCAGCAGGGGGGGACGATCTCCGTTTTATGGCTACACCTTC
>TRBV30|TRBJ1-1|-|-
CAWSFMRGNTEAFF
TGTGCCTGGAGTTTCATGCGAGGAAACACTGAAGCTTTCTTT
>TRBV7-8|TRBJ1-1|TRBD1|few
CASNAIHRGNTEAFF
TGTGCCAGCAACGCTATACACAGGGGAAACACTGAAGCTTTCTTT
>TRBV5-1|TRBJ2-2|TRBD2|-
CASGVELAGETGELFF
TGCGCCAGCGGCGTCGAATTAGCGGGAGAAACCGGGGAGCTGTTTTTT
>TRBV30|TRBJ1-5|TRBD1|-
CAWKPRGTVNQPQHF
TGTGCCTGGAAGCCGAGAGGGACAGTTAATCAGCCCCAGCATTTT
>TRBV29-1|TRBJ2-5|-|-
CSAGPRETQYF
TGCAGCGCGGGTCCCAGAGAGACCCAGTACTTC
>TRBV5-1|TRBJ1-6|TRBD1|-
CASSLGQDNSPLHF
TGCGCCAGCAGCCTAGGACAGGATAATTCACCCCTCCACTTT
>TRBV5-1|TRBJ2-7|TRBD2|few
CASSSSGLAGGEQYF
TGCGCCAGCAGCTCATCAGGACTAGCGGGAGGTGAGCAGTACTTC
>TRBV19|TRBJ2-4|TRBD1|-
CASSTRDRGASPGQYF
TGTGCCAGTAGTACGAGGGACAGGGGGGCGTCCCCTGGTCAGTACTTC
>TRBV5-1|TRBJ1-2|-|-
CASSYESGGYTF
TGCGCCAGCAGCTACGAGTCGGGAGGCTACACCTTC
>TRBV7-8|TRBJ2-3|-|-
CASELADTQYF
TGTGCCAGCGAGTTGGCAGATACGCAGTATTTT
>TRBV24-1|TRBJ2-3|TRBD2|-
CATSDRLAGITDTQYF
TGTGCCACCAGTGACCGACTAGCGGGGATCACAGATACGCAGTATTTT
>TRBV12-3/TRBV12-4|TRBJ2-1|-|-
CASSSSYEQFF
-
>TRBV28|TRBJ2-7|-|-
CASRRLPSYEQYF
TGTGCCAGCAGAAGACTACCCTCCTACGAGCAGTACTTC
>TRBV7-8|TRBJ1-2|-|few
CASSPEGVTLNYGYTF
TGTGCCAGCAGCCCCGAAGGGGTAACCCTTAACTATGGCTACACCTTC
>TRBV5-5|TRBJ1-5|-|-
CASSRDTSNQPQHF
TGTGCCAGCAGTAGGGACACAAGCAATCAGCCCCAGCATTTT
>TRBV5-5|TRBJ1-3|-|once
CASSLVGTTSGNTIYF
TGTGCCAGCAGCTTGGTGGGGACAACCTCTGGAAACACCATATATTTT
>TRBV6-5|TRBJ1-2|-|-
CASRTGINYGYTF
TGTGCCAGCAGGACCGGGATTAACTATGGCTACACCTTC
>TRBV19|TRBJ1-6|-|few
CASRDRGGESSPLHF
TGTGCCAGTAGAGATAGGGGGGGGGAATCTTCACCCCTCCACTTT
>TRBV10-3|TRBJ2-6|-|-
CAISESSAAWRGANVLTF
TGTGCCATCAGTGAGTCGTCGGCGGCCTGGAGAGGGGCCAACGTCCTGACTTTC
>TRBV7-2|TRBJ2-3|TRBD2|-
CASSFRWAGGGSTDTQYF
TGTGCCAGCAGCTTTCGGTGGGCCGGCGGGGGGAGCACAGATACGCAGTATTTT
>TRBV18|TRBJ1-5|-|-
CASSPPGTQNQPQHF
TGTGCCAGCTCACCACCCGGGACACAAAATCAGCCCCAGCATTTT
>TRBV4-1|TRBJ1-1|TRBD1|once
CASSQVGTVNTEAFF
TGCGCCAGCAGCCAAGTGGGGACAGTGAACACTGAAGCTTTCTTT
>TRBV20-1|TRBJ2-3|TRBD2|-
CSASLIAGGLTDTQYF
TGCAGTGCTAGTCTGATAGCGGGGGGCCTCACAGATACGCAGTATTTT
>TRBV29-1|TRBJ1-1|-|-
CSVSDGGTEAFF
TGCAGCGTTTCGGATGGCGGCACTGAAGCTTTCTTT
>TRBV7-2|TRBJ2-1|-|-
CASSSRQSSYNEQFF
TGTGCCAGCAGCTCTAGGCAGAGCTCCTACAATGAGCAGTTCTTC
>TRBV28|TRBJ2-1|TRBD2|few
CASSLGSGRAGQFF
TGTGCCAGCAGTTTAGGTAGCGGGAGGGCCGGGCAGTTCTTC
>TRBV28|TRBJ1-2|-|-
CASSSGGYGYTF
TGTGCCAGCAGTTCCGGGGGGTATGGCTACACCTTC
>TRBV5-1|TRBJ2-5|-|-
CASSLGAGQETQYF
TGCGCCAGCAGCTTGGGGGCAGGGCAAGAGACCCAGTACTTC
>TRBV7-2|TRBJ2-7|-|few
CASSQAHEQYF
TGTGCCAGCAGCCAAGCGCACGAGCAGTACTTC
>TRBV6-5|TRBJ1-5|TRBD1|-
CASTTTGDRPQHF
TGTGCCAGCACCACTACAGGGGATAGGCCCCAGCATTTT
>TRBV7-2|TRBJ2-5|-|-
CASSPVGGETQYF
TGTGCCAGCAGCCCTGTGGGAGGAGAGACCCAGTACTTC
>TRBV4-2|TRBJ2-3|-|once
CASSLERDTQYF
TGTGCCAGCAGCCTTGAGCGGGATACGCAGTATTTT
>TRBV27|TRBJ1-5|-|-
CASSLSPSNQPQHF
TGTGCCAGCAGTTTGAGCCCCTCAAATCAGCCCCAGCATTTT
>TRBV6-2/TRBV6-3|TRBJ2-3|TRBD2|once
CASSGAGDTDTQYF
TGTGCCAGCAGTGGAGCGGGGGACACAGATACGCAGTATTTT
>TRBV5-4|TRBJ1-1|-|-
CATQTTDTEAFF
TGTGCCACCCAGACTACCGACACTGAAGCTTTCTTT
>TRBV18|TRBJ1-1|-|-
CASSTRLEAFF
TGTGCCAGCTCAACTCGACTCGAAGCTTTCTTT